This T cell receptor (beta chain) was documented in a study of cytomegalovirus exposure and HLA in healthy donors. Primers included in the PCR were 60 Vbeta and 13 Jbeta primers. Libraries were prepared by immunoSEQ multiplex PCR; TCRdb keeps only in-frame clonotypes and omits some of them. The table has around 140,000 clones, 72% seen once. The junction had 12 bases not matched to a gene; V was cut back by 7 bases and J by 12 bases. Per germline, CDR1 ENHRY and CDR2 SYGVKD. There are 13 residues in the CDR3. A remark on this clone: Its antigen is currently unknown.

Study results and caveats: Presence/absence analyses supposed approximately even sequencing depth among donors. Common viral pathogens seemed, in a later analysis, to connect with several of the most significant clusters.

This chain uses TRBV10-3 with TRBJ1-2, with 9 bases that match TRBD1. The sequenced sample was PBMCs. This clonotype was sampled from a man aged 50 to 59 in good health and CMV-seropositive. The CDR3 coding sequence is TGTGCCATCAACCGAAGGGACAGGGAGGCTCACACCTTC. Residues: CAINRRDREAHTF.